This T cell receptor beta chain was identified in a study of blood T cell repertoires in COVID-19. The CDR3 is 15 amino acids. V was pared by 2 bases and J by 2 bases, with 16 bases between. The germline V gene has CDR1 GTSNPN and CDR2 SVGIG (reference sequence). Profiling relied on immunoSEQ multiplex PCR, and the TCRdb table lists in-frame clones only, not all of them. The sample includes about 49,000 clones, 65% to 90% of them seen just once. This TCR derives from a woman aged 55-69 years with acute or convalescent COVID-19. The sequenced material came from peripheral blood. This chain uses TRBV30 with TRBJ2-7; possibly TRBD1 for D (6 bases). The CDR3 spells CAWSSGQKRTYEQYF. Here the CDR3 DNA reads TGTGCCTGGAGTTCCGGACAGAAACGAACCTACGAGCAGTACTTC.